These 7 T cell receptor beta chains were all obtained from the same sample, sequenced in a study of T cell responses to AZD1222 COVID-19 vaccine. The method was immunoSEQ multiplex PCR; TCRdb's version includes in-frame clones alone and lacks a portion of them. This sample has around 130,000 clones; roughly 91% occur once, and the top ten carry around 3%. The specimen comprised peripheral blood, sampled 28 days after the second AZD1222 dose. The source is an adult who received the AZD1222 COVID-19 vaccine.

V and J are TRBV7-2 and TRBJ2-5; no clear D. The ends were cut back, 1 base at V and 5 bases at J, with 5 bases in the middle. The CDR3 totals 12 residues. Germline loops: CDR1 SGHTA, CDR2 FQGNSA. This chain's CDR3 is CASSLVRETQYF. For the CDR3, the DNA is TGTGCCAGCAGCTTAGTACGGGAGACCCAGTACTTC.

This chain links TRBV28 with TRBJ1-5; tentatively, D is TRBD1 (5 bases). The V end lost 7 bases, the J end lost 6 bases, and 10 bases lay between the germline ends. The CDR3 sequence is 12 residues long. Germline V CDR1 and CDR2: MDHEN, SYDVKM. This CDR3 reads CASTMGGQPQHF. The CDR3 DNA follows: TGTGCCAGCACCATGGGGGGTCAGCCCCAGCATTTT.

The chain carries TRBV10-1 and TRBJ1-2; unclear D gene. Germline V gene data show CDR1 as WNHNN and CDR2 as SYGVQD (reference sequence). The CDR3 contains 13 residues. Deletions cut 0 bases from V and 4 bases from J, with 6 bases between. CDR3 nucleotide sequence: TGCGCCAGCAGTGAGTCGACCAGCTATGGCTACACCTTC. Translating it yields CASSESTSYGYTF.

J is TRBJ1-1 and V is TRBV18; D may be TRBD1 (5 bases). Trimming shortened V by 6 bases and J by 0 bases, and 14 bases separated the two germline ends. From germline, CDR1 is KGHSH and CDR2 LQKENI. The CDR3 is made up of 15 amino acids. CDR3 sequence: CASSRDAGMNTEAFF. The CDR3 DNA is TGTGCCAGCTCCCGGGACGCAGGCATGAACACTGAAGCTTTCTTT.

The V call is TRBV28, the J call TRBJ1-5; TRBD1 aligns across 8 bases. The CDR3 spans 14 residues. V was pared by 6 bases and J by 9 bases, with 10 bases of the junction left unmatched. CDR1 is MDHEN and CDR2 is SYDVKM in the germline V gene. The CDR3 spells CASRAPDREGPQHF. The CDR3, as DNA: TGTGCCAGCAGGGCCCCGGACAGGGAAGGGCCCCAGCATTTT.

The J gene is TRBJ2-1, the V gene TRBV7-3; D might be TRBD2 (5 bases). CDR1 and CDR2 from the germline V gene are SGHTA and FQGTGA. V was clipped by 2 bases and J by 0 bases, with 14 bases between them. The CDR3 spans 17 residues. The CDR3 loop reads CASSLGDGGNSYNEQFF. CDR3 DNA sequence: TGTGCCAGCAGCTTAGGGGATGGAGGTAACTCCTACAATGAGCAGTTCTTC.

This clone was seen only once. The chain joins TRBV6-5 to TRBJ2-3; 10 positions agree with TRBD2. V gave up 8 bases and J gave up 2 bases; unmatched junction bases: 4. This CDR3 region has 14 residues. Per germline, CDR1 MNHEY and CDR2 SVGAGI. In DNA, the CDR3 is TGTGCCAGCTCAGCGGGGGGGTCCACAGATACGCAGTATTTT. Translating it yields CASSAGGSTDTQYF.